This T cell receptor beta chain was captured in a study of shared clonotypes between healthy human individuals. Study information: Per donor, three plates held CD4 naive cells, three held CD4 memory, two held CD8 naive and one held CD8 memory. Findings and limits, study-wide: Memory subsets had estimated richness that was generally smaller than that of naive subsets.

The table lists this clone with a few counts. Its antigen is undetermined. Other DNA sequences from this sample encode an identical CDR3 as well. Some clones are missing from TCRdb's copy, which holds only in-frame ones; the method was immunoSEQ multiplex PCR. Altogether hundreds of thousands of clones are present, over 65% being singletons, with the ten largest covering more than 1.5%. Sequenced sample: memory CD4+ T cells sorted from blood. Subset: CD45RA-negative fraction. This sequence was found in a woman in her 30s in good health.

This CDR3 reads CASRDDRNTEAFF. CDR3 in DNA: TGCGCCAGCAGGGACGACAGAAACACTGAAGCTTTCTTT. The chain joins TRBV5-1 to TRBJ1-1; weak D call: TRBD1 (5 bases). The CDR3 runs to 13 residues. Between the trimmed V and J ends, which lost 5 bases and 2 bases, there was a span of 10 bases. Germline loops: CDR1 SGHRS, CDR2 YFSETQ.